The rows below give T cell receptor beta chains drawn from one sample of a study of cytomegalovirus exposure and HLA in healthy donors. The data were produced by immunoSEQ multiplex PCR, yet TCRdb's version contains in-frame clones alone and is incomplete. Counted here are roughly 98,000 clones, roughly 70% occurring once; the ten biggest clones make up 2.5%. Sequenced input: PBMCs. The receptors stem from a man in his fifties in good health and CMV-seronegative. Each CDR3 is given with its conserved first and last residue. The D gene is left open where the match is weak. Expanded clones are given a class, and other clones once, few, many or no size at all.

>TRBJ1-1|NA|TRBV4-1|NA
CASSREGERNTEAFF
TGCGCCAGCAGCCGCGAGGGGGAGAGGAACACTGAAGCTTTCTTT
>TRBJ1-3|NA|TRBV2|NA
CASKRGSGNTIYF
TGTGCCAGCAAGCGGGGGTCTGGAAACACCATATATTTT
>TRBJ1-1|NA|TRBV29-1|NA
CSVPGNTEAFF
TGCAGCGTTCCAGGGAACACTGAAGCTTTCTTT
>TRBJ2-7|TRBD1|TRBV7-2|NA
CASSYPSPGQIVYEQYF
TGTGCCAGCAGCTACCCTTCCCCGGGACAGATAGTATACGAGCAGTACTTC
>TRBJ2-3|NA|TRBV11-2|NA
CASSLERNTQYF
TGTGCCAGCAGCTTAGAGCGGAATACGCAGTATTTT
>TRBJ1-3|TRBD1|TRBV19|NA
CASTRGVDRDSGNTIYF
TGTGCCAGTACCCGCGGCGTTGACAGGGACTCTGGAAACACCATATATTTT
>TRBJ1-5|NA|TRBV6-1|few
CASSEDSNNQPQHF
TGTGCCAGCAGTGAAGACAGCAACAATCAGCCCCAGCATTTT
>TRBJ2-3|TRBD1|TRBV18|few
CASSPGQGPTDTQYF
TGTGCCAGCTCACCAGGACAGGGCCCCACAGATACGCAGTATTTT
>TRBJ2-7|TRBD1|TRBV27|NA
CASSLLTGGYEQYF
TGTGCCAGCAGTTTATTGACAGGGGGGTACGAGCAGTACTTC
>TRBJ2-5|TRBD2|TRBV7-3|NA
CASSPGLAGAETQYF
TGTGCCAGCAGCCCCGGACTAGCGGGAGCGGAGACCCAGTACTTC
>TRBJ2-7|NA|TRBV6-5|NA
CASSYSRWSSEQYF
TGTGCCAGCAGTTACTCGCGCTGGTCTAGCGAGCAGTACTTC
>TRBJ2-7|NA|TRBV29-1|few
CSVEDARRESYEQYF
TGCAGCGTTGAAGATGCCAGGAGGGAGTCCTACGAGCAGTACTTC
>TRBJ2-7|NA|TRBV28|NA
CASTLDGRGSYEQYF
TGTGCCAGCACTCTGGACGGGAGAGGTAGCTACGAGCAGTACTTC
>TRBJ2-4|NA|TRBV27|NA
CASSFPRVAKNIQYF
TGTGCCAGCAGTTTCCCTCGGGTGGCCAAAAACATTCAGTACTTC
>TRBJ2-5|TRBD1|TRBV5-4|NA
CASSFGDSQETQYF
TGTGCCAGCAGCTTCGGGGACAGTCAAGAGACCCAGTACTTC
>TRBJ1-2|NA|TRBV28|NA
CASSWTDYGYTF
TGTGCCAGCAGTTGGACAGATTATGGCTACACCTTC
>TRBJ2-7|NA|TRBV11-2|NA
CASSGHSYEQYF
TGTGCCAGCAGCGGCCATTCCTACGAGCAGTACTTC
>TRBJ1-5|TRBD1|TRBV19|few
CASRKGQGRNLGQPQHF
TGTGCCAGTAGGAAGGGACAGGGACGCAATCTAGGACAGCCCCAGCATTTT
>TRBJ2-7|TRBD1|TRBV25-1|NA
CASKKTGPSYEQYF
TGTGCCAGCAAGAAGACAGGGCCATCCTACGAGCAGTACTTC
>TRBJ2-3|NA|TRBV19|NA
CASSIGNSHTDTQYF
TGTGCCAGTAGTATAGGAAACAGCCACACAGATACGCAGTATTTT
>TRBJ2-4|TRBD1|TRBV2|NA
CASSEDRGAKNIQYF
TGTGCCAGCAGTGAAGACAGGGGAGCCAAAAACATTCAGTACTTC
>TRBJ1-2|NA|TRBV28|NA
CASRDKQGRDYGYTF
TGTGCCAGCAGAGACAAACAGGGTAGGGACTATGGCTACACCTTC
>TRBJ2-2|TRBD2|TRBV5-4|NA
CASSPRSSGGAVGELFF
TGTGCCAGCAGCCCAAGATCTAGCGGGGGGGCCGTCGGGGAGCTGTTTTTT
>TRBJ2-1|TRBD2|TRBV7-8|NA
CASSLPQSGGNYNEQFF
TGTGCCAGCAGCTTACCACAGAGCGGGGGAAACTACAATGAGCAGTTCTTC
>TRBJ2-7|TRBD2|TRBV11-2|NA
CASSYSGGAHEQYF
TGTGCCAGCAGCTATAGCGGGGGGGCCCACGAGCAGTACTTC
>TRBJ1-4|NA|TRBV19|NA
CASSIGQGNEKLFF
TGTGCCAGTAGTATAGGCCAGGGGAATGAAAAACTGTTTTTT
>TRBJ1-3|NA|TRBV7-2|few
CASSLTASGNTIYF
TGTGCCAGCAGCCTAACAGCTTCTGGAAACACCATATATTTT
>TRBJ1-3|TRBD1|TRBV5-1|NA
CASSLVGQGFGNTIYF
TGCGCCAGCAGCTTGGTGGGACAGGGTTTCGGAAACACCATATATTTT
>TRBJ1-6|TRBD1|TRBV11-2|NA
CASRLGTGGFSPLHF
TGTGCCAGCAGATTAGGGACAGGGGGCTTTTCACCCCTCCACTTT
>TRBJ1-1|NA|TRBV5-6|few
CASSLKTGSVTEAFF
TGTGCCAGCAGCCTTAAAACAGGGAGTGTGACTGAAGCTTTCTTT
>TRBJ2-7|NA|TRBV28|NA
CASSFPSGSYEQYF
TGTGCCAGCAGTTTCCCCAGCGGATCCTACGAGCAGTACTTC
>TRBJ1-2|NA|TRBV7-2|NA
CASSRPGGYTF
TGTGCCAGCAGCCGCCCCGGTGGCTACACCTTC
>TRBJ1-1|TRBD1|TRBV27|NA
CASNRQGKSTEAFF
TGTGCCAGCAACCGACAGGGGAAGAGCACTGAAGCTTTCTTT
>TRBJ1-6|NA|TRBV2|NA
CASSDYSSNSPLHF
TGTGCCAGCAGTGATTACAGCAGCAATTCACCCCTCCACTTT
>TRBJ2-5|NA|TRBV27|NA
CASSPNTVAQYF
TGTGCCAGCAGTCCGAACACAGTTGCCCAGTACTTC
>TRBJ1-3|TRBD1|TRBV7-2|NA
CASSYTGGSGNTIYF
TGTGCCAGCAGCTATACAGGGGGCTCTGGAAACACCATATATTTT
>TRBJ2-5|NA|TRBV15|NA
CATSSGQGAAETQYF
TGTGCCACCAGCAGTGGCCAAGGGGCGGCAGAGACCCAGTACTTC
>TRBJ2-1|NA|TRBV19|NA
CASSPQGRAYNEQFF
TGTGCCAGTAGTCCCCAGGGGAGGGCTTACAATGAGCAGTTCTTC
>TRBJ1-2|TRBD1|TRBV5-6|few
CASSRSGTGAYGYTF
TGTGCCAGCAGCAGATCCGGGACAGGGGCATATGGCTACACCTTC
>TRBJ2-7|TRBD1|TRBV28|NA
CASAFRDRRSYEQYF
TGTGCCAGCGCCTTCCGGGACAGAAGGTCCTACGAGCAGTACTTC
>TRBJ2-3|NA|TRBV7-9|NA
CASSPRLEDTDTQYF
TGTGCCAGCAGCCCCAGACTAGAAGACACAGATACGCAGTATTTT
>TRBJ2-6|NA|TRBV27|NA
CASSFWGGSGANVLTF
TGTGCCAGCAGTTTTTGGGGAGGCTCTGGGGCCAACGTCCTGACTTTC
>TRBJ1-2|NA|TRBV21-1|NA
CASNKSVRYTF
TGTGCCAGCAACAAGTCAGTTCGCTACACCTTC
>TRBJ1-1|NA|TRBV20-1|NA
CSARILAEAFF
TGCAGTGCTAGAATACTCGCTGAAGCTTTCTTT
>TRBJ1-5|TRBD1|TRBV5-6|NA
CASSYGTGGSQPQHF
TGTGCCAGCAGCTACGGGACAGGGGGTAGTCAGCCCCAGCATTTT
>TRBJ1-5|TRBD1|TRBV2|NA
CASSLQGANQPQHF
TGTGCCAGCAGTCTACAGGGGGCGAATCAGCCCCAGCATTTT
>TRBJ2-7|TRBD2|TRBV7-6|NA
CASSRRAGLAGAYEQYF
TGTGCCAGCAGCAGGCGAGCGGGACTAGCGGGAGCCTACGAGCAGTACTTC
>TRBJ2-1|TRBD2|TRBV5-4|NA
CASSSGTSGGRNEQFF
TGTGCCAGCAGCTCGGGGACTAGCGGGGGCCGCAATGAGCAGTTCTTC
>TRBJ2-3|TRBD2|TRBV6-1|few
CASSYSGEADTQYF
TGTGCCAGCAGTTATAGCGGGGAGGCAGATACGCAGTATTTT
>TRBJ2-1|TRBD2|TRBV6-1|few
CASSVFAGGAINEQFF
TGTGCCAGCAGTGTGTTCGCCGGGGGGGCCATCAATGAGCAGTTCTTC
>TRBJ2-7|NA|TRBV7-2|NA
CASSLVVRTHYEQYF
TGTGCCAGCAGCTTAGTTGTGCGGACTCACTACGAGCAGTACTTC
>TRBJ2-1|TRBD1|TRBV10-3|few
CAISDRDRGPPEQFF
TGTGCCATCAGTGACCGGGACAGGGGACCCCCCGAGCAGTTCTTC